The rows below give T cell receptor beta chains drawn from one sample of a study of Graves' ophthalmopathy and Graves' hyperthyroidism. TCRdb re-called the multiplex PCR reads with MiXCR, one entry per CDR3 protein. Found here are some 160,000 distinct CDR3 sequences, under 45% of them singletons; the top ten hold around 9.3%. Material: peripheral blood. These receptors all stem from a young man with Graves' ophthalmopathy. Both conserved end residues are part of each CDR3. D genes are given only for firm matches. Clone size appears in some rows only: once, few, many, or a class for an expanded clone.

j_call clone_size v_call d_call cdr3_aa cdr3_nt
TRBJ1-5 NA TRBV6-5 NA CASSYGRGDREQPQHF TGTGCCAGCAGTTACGGGAGGGGAGACCGGGAACAGCCCCAGCATTTT
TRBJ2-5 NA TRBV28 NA CASSKPGGETQYF TGTGCCAGCTCCAAACCCGGCGGCGAGACCCAGTACTTC
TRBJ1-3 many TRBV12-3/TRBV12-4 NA CASSLASSGNTIYF TGTGCCAGCAGTTTAGCAAGCTCTGGAAACACCATATATTTT
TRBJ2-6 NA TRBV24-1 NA CATSANGANVLTF TGTGCCACCAGTGCCAATGGGGCCAACGTCCTGACTTTC
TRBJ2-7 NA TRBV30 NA CAWKGGSYEQYF TGTGCCTGGAAAGGGGGATCCTACGAGCAGTACTTC
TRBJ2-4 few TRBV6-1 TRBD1 CASMSRGKNIQYF TGTGCCAGCATGTCCAGGGGGAAAAACATTCAGTACTTC
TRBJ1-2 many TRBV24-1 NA CATSEGRGDDGYTF TGTGCCACCAGTGAGGGCAGAGGCGACGATGGCTACACCTTC
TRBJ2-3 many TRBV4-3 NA CASSQDWETDTQYF TGCGCCAGCAGCCAAGACTGGGAGACAGATACGCAGTATTTT
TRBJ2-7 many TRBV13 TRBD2 CASSLGLAGVEQYF TGTGCCAGCAGCTTAGGGCTAGCGGGAGTCGAGCAGTACTTC
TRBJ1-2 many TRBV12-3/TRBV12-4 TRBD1 CASSFLGQASNYGYTF TGTGCCAGCAGTTTTCTGGGACAGGCCTCAAACTATGGCTACACCTTC